This entry describes one TCR beta chain. Its target antigen remains unknown. Per-nucleotide qualities are absent, and no much larger clonotype sits a single base away. The source of the sample is a study of shared clonotypes between healthy human individuals (dated by TCRdb to the early 2020s). For the wider study: A couple of women and three men aged 18 to 49 years were included in the cohort. For each donor, CD4 naive and CD4 memory were each run on three plates, CD8 naive on two plates, and CD8 memory on one plate. To estimate repertoire size and how much clonotypes are shared between individuals, the study performed deep sequencing of blood TCR repertoires from 4 to 6 healthy adults. To increase sequencing depth and limit assay-specific biases, TCR repertoire library preparation and sequencing were carried out by different laboratories using diverse techniques. Leukapheresis yielded between about 0.9 and 9 billion PBMCs per donor.

CD8 naive samples consisted of CD45RO-negative cells that were positively selected for CCR7, yielding a CD45RA+CCR7+ population without TemRA cells. The donors were healthy, HIV-negative adults who had no recently reported acute infections or vaccinations. Every donor was a Caucasian adult living in Nashville, Tennessee, USA. After blood collection by leukapheresis, PBMCs were isolated using Ficoll-Histopaque density gradient centrifugation and then cryopreserved in the vapor phase of liquid nitrogen. Analytical flow cytometry was used to check the purity and quantity of every magnetically sorted T cell population. Genomic DNA was isolated from every sorted fraction and measured by UV absorbance on a Nanodrop 2000c. Using the deep immunoSEQ assay, TCR CDR3 regions were amplified from genomic DNA by multiplex PCR. Extracted genomic DNA from each cell subset was spread evenly across all wells of several immunoSEQ 96-well plates, with each plate serving as a replicate. Each replicate PCR for sorted subsets received around 0.2 ug genomic DNA, equal to some 32,000 T cell genomes. Purified libraries were measured with a Qubit 3.0 fluorometer, size-checked on a Bioanalyzer 2100, and measured again with the KAPA Library Quantification kit. Each immunoSEQ 96-well plate was sequenced on its own single-read 150-cycle Illumina NextSeq 550 flow cell. From the authors' description of their analysis: The immunoSEQ output contained only junctional sequences without quality scores, so filtering could not match that applied to full-length reads. To assign V/J genes and CDR3, sequences were annotated against IMGT germline references using PyIR, a Python wrapper for IgBLAST v1.9. Reads with weak V/J assignments (E-value above 1e-6), missing CDR3, stop codons, out-of-frame junctions, or ambiguous translated residues were removed. A V3J clonotype was defined by an identical inferred V gene, J gene, and CDR3 amino acid sequence. The percentage overlap between two repertoires was calculated by dividing the number of shared unique clonotypes by the size of the smaller repertoire. Three approaches were used to assess repertoire richness: RTK rarefaction, the Chao1 estimator, and Recon v2.1 estimates of unobserved clonotypes. For all TCRbeta clonotypes obtained by the gDNA method from several donors, generation probabilities were computed with OLGA. In its TCRdb copy, this immuneACCESS table keeps in-frame sequences only and misses some clones. Where compared with another copy, unresolved V genes explain less than half of these, and the others have no known cause. V, J and clone size are taken as reported in that table, and D and trimming were inferred from the DNA itself. The sample table records millions of clones; around 96% of these occur just once. Roughly 1.1% of the sample is in the top ten clones.

On the study overall, not on this receptor specifically: About 5% of naive CD4, 3.5% of naive CD8, roughly 2.4% of memory CD4, and roughly 0.4% of memory CD8 clonotypes were shared across several donors. Only blood was sampled, and tissue TCR repertoires likely differ from those in blood. Higher generation probabilities were observed for clonotypes shared by all four sorted-subset donors than for non-shared clonotypes. Estimated clonotype richness was generally larger for naive than for memory subsets. The genetic and exposure-history diversity represented was limited by the small number of donors. Even with the large sequencing depth, rarefaction of the sorted-subset datasets indicated that sequencing was incomplete. Pairwise subsampling indicated that sequencing depth was expected to affect the degree of clonotype sharing among donors.

Based on the germline V gene, the CDR1 and CDR2 sequences are SGHVS and FQNEAQ. The CDR3 runs 17 amino acids, cysteine and phenylalanine included. CDR3 DNA is the only sequence kept; it has 51 bases, read in frame from the first base. Here V drops 5 bases and J drops 5 bases, and the junction holds 18 bases not matched to any gene. The chain links TRBV7-8 with TRBJ2-7; 7 central bases correspond to TRBD1. The sequencing sample was made of naive CD8+ T cells sorted from blood. This sample's cell subset or site label indicates: CD45RA+CCR7+. This clonotype was obtained from a young man in good health. In nucleotides, the sequence is TGTGCCAGCAGCATCCACCAGACAGGGTATATCCGGAACGAGCAGTACTTC. It is translated as CASSIHQTGYIRNEQYF.